The present T cell receptor (beta chain) was sequenced within a study of PD-1 blockade in classical Hodgkin lymphoma. Overall study results and limits: When set against healthy donors, newly diagnosed patients were reported to show lower baseline TCR diversity. Causes of the repertoire differences remain undefined, possibly disease activity or prior therapy.

The patients all showed relapse after autologous stem cell transplantation, while their brentuximab vedotin exposure varied. V was clipped by 4 bases and J by 4 bases, with 11 bases between them. From germline, CDR1 is KGHSH and CDR2 LQKENI. This CDR3 comprises 14 residues. Regarding this clone: Its antigen is not identified.

The data were produced by immunoSEQ multiplex PCR, yet TCRdb's version contains in-frame clones alone and is incomplete. This table has roughly 40,000 clones, around 87% appearing once. This specimen consisted of peripheral blood mononuclear cells (PBMCs), obtained at baseline. The clonotype was recovered from a human donor with classical Hodgkin lymphoma. V and J are TRBV18 and TRBJ1-5; possible D gene TRBD1, 6 bases. The CDR3 DNA follows: TGTGCCAGCTCACTTGGACAGATAAATCAGCCCCAGCATTTT. Amino acids: CASSLGQINQPQHF.